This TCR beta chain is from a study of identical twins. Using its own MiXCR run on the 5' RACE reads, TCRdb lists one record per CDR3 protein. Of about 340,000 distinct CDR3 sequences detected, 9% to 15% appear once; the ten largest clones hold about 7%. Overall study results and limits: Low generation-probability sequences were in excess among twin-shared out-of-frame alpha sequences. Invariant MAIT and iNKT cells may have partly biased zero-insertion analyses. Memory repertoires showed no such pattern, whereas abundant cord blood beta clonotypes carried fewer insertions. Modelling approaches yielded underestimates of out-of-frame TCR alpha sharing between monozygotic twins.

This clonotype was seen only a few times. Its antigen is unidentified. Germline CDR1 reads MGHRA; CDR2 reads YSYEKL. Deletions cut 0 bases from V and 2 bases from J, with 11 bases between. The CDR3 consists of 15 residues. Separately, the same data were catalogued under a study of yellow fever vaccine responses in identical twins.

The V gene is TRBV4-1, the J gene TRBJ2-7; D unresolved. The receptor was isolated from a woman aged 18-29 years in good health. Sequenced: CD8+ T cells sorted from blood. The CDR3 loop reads CASSQEGPGPYEQYF. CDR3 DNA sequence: TGCGCCAGCAGCCAAGAAGGGCCTGGACCCTACGAGCAGTACTTC.